Reported below is one T cell receptor beta chain. Its matching antigen is unknown. As defined, naive CD8 cells were CD45RO-negative and positively selected for CCR7, with terminally differentiated effector memory CD45RA+ cells excluded. The germline CDR1 and CDR2 sequences are GTSNPN and SVGIG (reference sequence). The V end lost 4 bases, the J end lost 7 bases, and 10 bases lay between the germline ends. The CDR3 is made up of 12 amino acids. This sample was taken from a study of shared clonotypes between healthy human individuals. About the research overall: In total, the donors were a couple of women and three men aged 18 to 49.

Deep was the level at which the assay was run. TCRdb's table, derived via immunoSEQ multiplex PCR, lists solely in-frame clones and lacks some. The repertoire holds about 580,000 clones, with nearly 98% as singletons. Points from the study as a whole: Shared clonotypes across all four donors exceeded non-shared ones in generation probability. Large depth notwithstanding, sorted-subset sequencing proved incomplete by rarefaction.

Material for sequencing was naive CD8+ T cells sorted from blood. The J gene is TRBJ1-4, the V gene TRBV30; the D gene is possibly TRBD1 (5 bases). The sequence came from a man in his thirties or forties in good health. This chain's CDR3 is CAWTRESEKLFF. Written as DNA, the CDR3 is TGTGCCTGGACCAGGGAGAGTGAAAAACTGTTTTTT. Based on the CDR3 plus reference TRBV30 and TRBJ1-4, the full variable domain is SQTIHQWPATLVQPVGSPLSLECTVEGTSNPNLYWYRQAAGRGLQLLFYSVGIGQISSEVPQNLSASRPQDRQFILSSKKLLLSDSGFYLCAWTRESEKLFFGSGTQLSVL.